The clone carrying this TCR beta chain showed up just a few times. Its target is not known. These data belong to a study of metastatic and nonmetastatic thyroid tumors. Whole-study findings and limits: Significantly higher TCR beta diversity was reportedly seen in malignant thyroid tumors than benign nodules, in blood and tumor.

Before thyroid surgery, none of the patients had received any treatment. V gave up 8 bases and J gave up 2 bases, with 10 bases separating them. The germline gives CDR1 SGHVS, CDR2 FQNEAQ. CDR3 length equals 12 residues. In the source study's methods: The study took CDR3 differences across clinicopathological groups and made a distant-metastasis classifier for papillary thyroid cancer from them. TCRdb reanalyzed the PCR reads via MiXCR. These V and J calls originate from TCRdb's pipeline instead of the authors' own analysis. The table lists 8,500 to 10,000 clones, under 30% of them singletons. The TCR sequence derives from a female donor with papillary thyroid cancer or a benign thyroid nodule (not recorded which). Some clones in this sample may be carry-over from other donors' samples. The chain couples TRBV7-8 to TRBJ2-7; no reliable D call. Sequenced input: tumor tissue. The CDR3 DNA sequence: TGTGCCAGCGGCCTGCGTACCTACGAGCAGTACTTC. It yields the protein CASGLRTYEQYF.